This T cell receptor beta chain emerged from a study of T cell responses to AZD1222 COVID-19 vaccine. Overall study results and limits: Once two AZD1222 doses were given, Spike-specific TCR breadth and depth went up. White British ancestry dominated among donors, who included more females, and clonal diversity was possibly underestimated.

Sequencing was performed with immunoSEQ multiplex PCR; in TCRdb, only in-frame clones are kept and a portion is missing. The data show some 100,000 clones, around nine tenths seen once. Germline assignment: CDR1 MNHEY and CDR2 SMNVEV (reference sequence). The CDR3 is 15 residues long. V was clipped by 7 bases and J by 3 bases, with 15 bases between them. This clone was seen only once. Its specificity is unknown. The sample in question was peripheral blood, obtained on day 0 of AZD1222 vaccination. The chain links TRBV27 to TRBJ2-2; maybe TRBD1 (5 bases). The sequence was obtained from an adult in good health. This chain's CDR3 is CASTAQGKYTGELFF. The CDR3 DNA follows: TGTGCCAGCACCGCCCAGGGCAAATACACCGGGGAGCTGTTTTTT.